This TCR beta chain is drawn from a study of beta chain features in type 1 diabetes. Broader study findings: Cells with high TCR expression could be over-represented when cDNA is sequenced. Among all four CD4+ subsets, Type 1 diabetes patients had TCRB CDR3s that were moderately but significantly shorter.

Trimming took 5 bases from V and 2 from J, leaving 9 bases between them. Germline loops: CDR1 MGHDK, CDR2 SYGVNS. This CDR3 spans 13 amino acids. The isolated RNA, all of it, was reverse transcribed, so expressed TCRB transcripts were what got sequenced. For naive, central memory and regulatory T cell samples, reads averaged around 3.8 million. Only in-frame clones appear in the TCRdb table, and some are missing; sequencing was by immunoSEQ multiplex PCR. Of under 850,000 clones listed, roughly 13% were seen once; the top ten hold about 0.02%. CD45RO/CCR7/CD25/CD127/CD95/CD27 separated CD4+ naive, central memory, regulatory and stem cell-like memory cells by sorting. Points on this clone: Its antigen is still unknown.

This sequence originates from a man between 18 and 29 years old with type 1 diabetes. The sample taken for sequencing was naive CD4+ T cells from blood. This sequence joins TRBV25-1 and TRBJ2-5; D tentatively reads TRBD1 or TRBD2 (5 bases each). DNA for the CDR3: TGTGCCAGCAGTTGGGGGTCACAAGAGACCCAGTACTTC. Protein product: CASSWGSQETQYF.